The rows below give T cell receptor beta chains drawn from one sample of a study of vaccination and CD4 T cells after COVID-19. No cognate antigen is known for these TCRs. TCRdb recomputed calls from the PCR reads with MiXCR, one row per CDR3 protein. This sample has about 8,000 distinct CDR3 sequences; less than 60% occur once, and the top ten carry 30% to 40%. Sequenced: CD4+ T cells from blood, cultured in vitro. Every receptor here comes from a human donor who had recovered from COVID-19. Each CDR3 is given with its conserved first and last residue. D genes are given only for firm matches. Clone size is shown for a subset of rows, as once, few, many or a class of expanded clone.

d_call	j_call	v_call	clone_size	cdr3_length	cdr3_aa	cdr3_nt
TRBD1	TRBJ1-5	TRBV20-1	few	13	CSARTGFSQPQHF	TGCAGTGCTAGGACAGGGTTTAGTCAGCCCCAGCATTTT
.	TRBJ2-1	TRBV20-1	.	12	CSARDQSIQQFF	TGCAGTGCTAGAGATCAAAGCATACAGCAGTTCTTC
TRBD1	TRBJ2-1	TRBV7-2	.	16	CASRYAGTGGYNEQFF	TGTGCCAGCAGATATGCCGGGACAGGGGGTTACAATGAGCAGTTCTTC
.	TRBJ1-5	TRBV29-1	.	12	CSVGATNQPQHF	TGCAGCGTTGGGGCAACGAATCAGCCCCAGCATTTT
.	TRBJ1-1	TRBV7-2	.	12	CASSPLPREAFF	TGTGCCAGCAGCCCCCTACCCCGGGAAGCTTTCTTT
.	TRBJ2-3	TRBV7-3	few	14	CASSLTGGPNTQYF	TGTGCCAGCAGCTTAACGGGGGGGCCGAATACGCAGTATTTT
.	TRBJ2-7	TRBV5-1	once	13	CASSLAPDSKQYF	TGCGCCAGCAGCTTGGCTCCGGACTCCAAGCAGTACTTC
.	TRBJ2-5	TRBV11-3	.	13	CASSLGGPETQYF	TGTGCCAGCAGCTTAGGCGGCCCCGAGACCCAGTACTTC
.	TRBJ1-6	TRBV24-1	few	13	CATRAAGEPPLHF	TGTGCCACCAGGGCGGCTGGGGAGCCACCCCTCCACTTT
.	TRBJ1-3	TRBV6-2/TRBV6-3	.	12	CASSPIRNTIYF	TGTGCCAGCAGCCCAATTCGGAACACCATATATTTT
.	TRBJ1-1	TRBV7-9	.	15	CASSLSGEMNTEAFF	TGTGCCAGCAGCTTATCGGGGGAGATGAACACTGAAGCTTTCTTT
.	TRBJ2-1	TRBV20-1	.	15	CSAIAPGGSYNEQFF	TGCAGTGCTATTGCGCCCGGGGGTAGCTACAATGAGCAGTTCTTC
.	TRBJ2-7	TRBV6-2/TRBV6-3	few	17	CASRPVLNRDWSYEQYF	TGTGCCAGCAGACCCGTCCTTAACCGGGACTGGTCCTACGAGCAGTACTTC
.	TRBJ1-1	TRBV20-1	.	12	CSATGMNTEAFF	TGCAGTGCTACAGGGATGAACACTGAAGCTTTCTTT
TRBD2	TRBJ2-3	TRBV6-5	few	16	CASSFRAGGRTDTQYF	TGTGCCAGCAGTTTCAGAGCGGGGGGCCGCACAGATACGCAGTATTTT
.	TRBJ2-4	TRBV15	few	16	CATSRDSGAAKNIQYF	TGTGCCACCAGCAGAGACTCAGGGGCTGCCAAAAACATTCAGTACTTC
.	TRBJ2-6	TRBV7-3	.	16	CASSHEGASGANVLTF	TGTGCCAGCAGCCACGAGGGTGCTTCTGGGGCCAACGTCCTGACTTTC
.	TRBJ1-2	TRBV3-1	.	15	CASSSGTGLSYGYTF	TGTGCCAGCAGCTCCGGTACGGGACTCAGCTATGGCTACACCTTC
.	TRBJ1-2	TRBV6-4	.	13	CASSEEGNYGYTF	TGTGCCAGCTCCGAGGAGGGGAACTATGGCTACACCTTC
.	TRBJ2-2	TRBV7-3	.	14	CASSLGPGGGELFF	TGTGCCAGCAGCTTAGGTCCCGGAGGGGGGGAGCTGTTTTTT
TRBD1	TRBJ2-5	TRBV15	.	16	CATSRGTGTGRETQYF	TGTGCCACCAGCAGAGGCACCGGGACAGGGAGGGAGACCCAGTACTTC
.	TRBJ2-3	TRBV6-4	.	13	CASSDRVGDTQYF	TGTGCCAGCAGTGACAGGGTAGGAGATACGCAGTATTTT
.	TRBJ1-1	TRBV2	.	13	CASSEVRGAEAFF	TGTGCCAGCAGTGAGGTGAGGGGGGCTGAAGCTTTCTTT
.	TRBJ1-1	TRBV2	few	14	CASSEPGRGTEAFF	TGTGCCAGCAGTGAGCCGGGAAGGGGCACTGAAGCTTTCTTT
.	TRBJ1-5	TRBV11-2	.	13	CASSLRHNQPQHF	TGCGCCAGCAGCTTACGGCACAATCAGCCCCAGCATTTT
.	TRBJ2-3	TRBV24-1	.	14	CATSDRGATDTQYF	TGTGCCACCAGTGATCGTGGAGCTACAGATACGCAGTATTTT
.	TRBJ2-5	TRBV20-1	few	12	CSAGGQQETQYF	TGCAGTGCTGGGGGTCAGCAAGAGACCCAGTACTTC
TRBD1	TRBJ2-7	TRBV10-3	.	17	CAISDSSRGQGWYEQYF	TGTGCCATCAGTGACTCCTCCCGGGGACAGGGGTGGTACGAGCAGTACTTC
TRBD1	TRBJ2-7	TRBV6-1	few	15	CASSVTGAGSYEQYF	TGTGCCAGCAGTGTGACAGGGGCGGGCTCCTACGAGCAGTACTTC
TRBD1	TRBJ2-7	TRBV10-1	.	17	CASSELAPGQEIYEQYF	TGCGCCAGCAGTGAGCTCGCCCCGGGACAGGAGATCTACGAGCAGTACTTC
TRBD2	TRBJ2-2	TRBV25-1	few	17	CASSEPSGGGNTGELFF	TGTGCCAGCAGTGAACCTAGCGGTGGTGGGAACACCGGGGAGCTGTTTTTT
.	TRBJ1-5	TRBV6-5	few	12	CASSYSGQPQHF	TGTGCCAGCAGTTACTCGGGTCAGCCCCAGCATTTT
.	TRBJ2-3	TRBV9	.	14	CASSVTGTTDTQYF	TGTGCCAGCAGCGTAACAGGGACCACAGATACGCAGTATTTT
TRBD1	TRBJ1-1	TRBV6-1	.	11	CAGSDRQGRSF	TGTGCCGGCAGTGACCGACAGGGGAGATCCTTT
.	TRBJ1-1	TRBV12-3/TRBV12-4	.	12	CASSLFGTEAFF	TGTGCCAGCAGTTTGTTTGGGACTGAAGCTTTCTTT
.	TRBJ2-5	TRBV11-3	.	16	CASSLVTSPYGETQYF	TGTGCCAGCAGCTTAGTAACGTCGCCCTATGGGGAGACCCAGTACTTC
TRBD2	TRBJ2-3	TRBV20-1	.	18	CSAATSGSSGGLGDTQYF	TGCAGTGCCGCAACTAGCGGGAGTTCCGGGGGTCTTGGGGATACGCAGTATTTT
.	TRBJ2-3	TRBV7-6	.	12	CATRRPGDTQYF	TGTGCCACCAGGAGGCCGGGAGATACGCAGTATTTT
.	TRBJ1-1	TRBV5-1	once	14	CASSPRQDNTEAFF	TGCGCCAGCAGCCCACGACAGGACAACACTGAAGCTTTCTTT
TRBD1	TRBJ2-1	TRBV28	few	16	CASSDRDRGWMAEQFF	TGTGCCAGCAGTGACAGGGACAGGGGGTGGATGGCTGAGCAGTTCTTC
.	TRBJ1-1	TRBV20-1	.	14	CSARDWEQATEAFF	TGCAGTGCTAGAGATTGGGAGCAGGCCACTGAAGCTTTCTTT
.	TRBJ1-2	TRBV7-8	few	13	CASSVTVDYGYTF	TGTGCCAGCAGTGTGACGGTGGACTATGGCTACACCTTC
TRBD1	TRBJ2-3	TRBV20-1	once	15	CSARIPGQGRDTQYF	TGCAGTGCTAGGATACCGGGACAGGGTCGTGATACGCAGTATTTT
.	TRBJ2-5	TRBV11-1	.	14	CASSSLWGEETQYF	TGTGCCAGCAGCTCCTTATGGGGGGAAGAGACCCAGTACTTC
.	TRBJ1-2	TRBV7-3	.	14	CASSEYNRVDGYTF	TGTGCCAGCAGCGAATACAACAGGGTGGATGGCTACACCTTC
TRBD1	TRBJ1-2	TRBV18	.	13	CASSPDRDYGYTF	TGTGCCAGCTCACCAGACAGGGACTATGGCTACACCTTC
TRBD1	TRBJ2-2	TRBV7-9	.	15	CASSLTGGSGGELFF	TGTGCCAGCAGCCTCACAGGGGGCTCTGGCGGGGAGCTGTTTTTT
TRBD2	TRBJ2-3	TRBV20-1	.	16	CSAREGTSGGTDTQYF	TGCAGTGCTAGAGAAGGGACTAGCGGGGGCACAGATACGCAGTATTTT
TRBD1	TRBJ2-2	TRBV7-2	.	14	CASSSRQGSGELFF	TGTGCCAGCAGCTCTCGACAGGGCTCCGGGGAGCTGTTTTTT
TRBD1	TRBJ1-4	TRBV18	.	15	CASSLDRAPNEKLFF	TGTGCCAGCTCACTAGACAGGGCGCCGAATGAAAAACTGTTTTTT
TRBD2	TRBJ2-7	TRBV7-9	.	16	CASSERISGRAGEQYF	TGTGCCAGCAGCGAAAGGATTAGCGGGAGGGCGGGCGAGCAGTACTTC
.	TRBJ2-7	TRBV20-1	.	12	CSASSSSYEQYF	TGCAGTGCTAGCAGTAGCTCCTACGAGCAGTACTTC
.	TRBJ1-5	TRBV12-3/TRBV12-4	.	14	CASSLAGIGQPQHF	TGTGCCAGCAGTTTAGCAGGGATTGGTCAGCCCCAGCATTTT
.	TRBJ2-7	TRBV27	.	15	CASREYRGLSYEQYF	TGTGCCAGCAGAGAGTACAGGGGACTGTCCTACGAGCAGTACTTC
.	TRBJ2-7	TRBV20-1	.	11	CSARGGPEQYF	TGCAGTGCTAGAGGGGGCCCCGAGCAGTACTTC
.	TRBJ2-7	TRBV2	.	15	CASSTRQGGNGEQYF	TGTGCCAGCAGTACGAGACAGGGCGGGAACGGCGAGCAGTACTTC
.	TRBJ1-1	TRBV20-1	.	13	CSASRFGNTEAFF	TGCAGTGCCAGCAGGTTTGGGAACACTGAAGCTTTCTTT
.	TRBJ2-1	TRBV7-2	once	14	CASRGRTTNDEQFF	TGTGCCAGCAGGGGACGAACGACTAACGATGAGCAGTTCTTC
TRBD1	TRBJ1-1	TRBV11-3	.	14	CASSFTGGSSEAFF	TGTGCCAGCAGCTTCACAGGGGGCAGCTCTGAAGCTTTCTTT